This is a list of T cell receptor beta chains from one sample in a study of T cells after yellow fever vaccination. Each CDR3 protein is one row after TCRdb ran MiXCR on the 5' RACE reads. The repertoire has approximately 260,000 distinct CDR3 sequences, around 5.3% of them found once; the top ten carry 2.5% to 4%. Sequencing used CD4+ T cells sorted from PBMCs, obtained on the day of the yellow fever booster vaccination. Source of these receptors: a man between 18 and 35 years old who received the YFV17D yellow fever vaccine. CDR3s include the opening cysteine and the closing phenylalanine or tryptophan. D genes are given only for firm matches. Clone size, where shown, is once, few, many, or a class for clones that have expanded.

d_call j_call clone_size v_call cdr3_aa cdr3_nt
TRBD2 TRBJ2-4 few TRBV4-3 CASSQSFPVTSGKNIQYF TGCGCCAGCAGCCAAAGTTTCCCCGTGACTAGCGGGAAAAACATTCAGTACTTC
. TRBJ1-5 few TRBV7-8 CASSLMPQINSNQPQHF TGTGCCAGCAGCTTAATGCCGCAGATTAATAGCAATCAGCCCCAGCATTTT
. TRBJ2-3 . TRBV5-6 CASSTDRRTDTQYF TGTGCCAGCAGCACTGACAGGAGAACAGATACGCAGTATTTT
. TRBJ1-6 few TRBV4-1 CASSQSRLAPLHF TGCGCCAGCAGCCAGAGCAGGCTGGCCCCCCTCCACTTT
TRBD1 TRBJ1-1 few TRBV5-6 CASSFNRGDTEAFF TGTGCCAGCAGCTTCAACAGGGGGGACACTGAAGCTTTCTTT
TRBD1 TRBJ1-4 many TRBV4-3 CASSHEYFGQALQEKLFF TGCGCCAGCAGCCACGAATACTTCGGACAGGCCCTTCAAGAAAAACTGTTTTTT
TRBD1 TRBJ1-1 many TRBV10-2 CASRDTGTGVPAAFF TGCGCCAGCAGGGATACCGGGACAGGGGTACCCGCAGCTTTCTTT
. TRBJ1-1 many TRBV29-1 CSSTPGQLSNGAFF TGCAGCTCCACTCCAGGACAGCTATCGAATGGAGCTTTCTTT
. TRBJ2-6 few TRBV9 CASSVGYPGALHSGANVLTF TGTGCCAGCAGCGTAGGGTACCCAGGGGCCCTTCACTCTGGGGCCAACGTCCTGACTTTC
. TRBJ1-1 many TRBV6-4 CASKPTSGYPEAFF TGTGCCAGCAAACCCACATCAGGGTACCCCGAAGCTTTCTTT
TRBD1 TRBJ2-1 . TRBV5-1 CASKDRGSSYNEQFF TGCGCCAGTAAAGACAGGGGGAGCTCCTACAATGAGCAGTTCTTC
. TRBJ1-1 . TRBV20-1 CSARNTRENTEAFF TGCAGTGCTAGAAATACCAGGGAGAACACTGAAGCTTTCTTT
. TRBJ2-3 . TRBV6-5 CASSYGVGRLSTDTQYF TGTGCCAGCAGTTATGGAGTGGGGCGGTTAAGCACAGATACGCAGTATTTT
. TRBJ2-5 many TRBV6-2/TRBV6-3 CASRIWTAGQETQYF TGTGCCAGCAGAATCTGGACCGCGGGGCAAGAGACCCAGTACTTC
. TRBJ2-5 . TRBV5-1 CASSLSFELSTQYF TGCGCCAGCAGCTTGAGTTTTGAACTATCGACCCAGTACTTC
TRBD2 TRBJ2-5 . TRBV20-1 CSARDLAGGPETQYF TGCAGTGCTAGAGATCTAGCGGGGGGGCCAGAGACCCAGTACTTC
TRBD1 TRBJ1-5 few TRBV2 CASSPGTGSQPQHF TGTGCCAGCAGTCCTGGGACAGGGTCCCAGCCCCAGCATTTT
. TRBJ2-5 many TRBV5-1 CASSLGLVAADQETQYF TGCGCCAGCAGTCTTGGGTTGGTAGCGGCCGATCAAGAGACCCAGTACTTC
TRBD2 TRBJ2-5 . TRBV5-1 CASSTSSGGGETQYF TGCGCCAGCAGCACCTCTAGCGGGGGGGGCGAGACCCAGTACTTC
. TRBJ2-5 many TRBV12-3/TRBV12-4 CASSLGGPPETQYF TGTGCCAGCAGTTTAGGCGGGCCCCCCGAGACCCAGTACTTC
. TRBJ1-1 few TRBV7-2 CASSLEGRRSEAFF TGTGCCAGCAGCTTAGAAGGACGGCGAAGTGAAGCTTTCTTT
. TRBJ2-3 many TRBV19 CATQRGGPGDTQYF TGTGCCACTCAAAGGGGGGGCCCGGGAGATACGCAGTATTTT
TRBD1 TRBJ1-2 few TRBV7-9 CASSRDRADYGYTF TGTGCCAGCAGTCGTGACAGGGCTGACTATGGCTACACCTTC
. TRBJ2-5 . TRBV11-1 CASRGGSGEEETQYF TGTGCCAGCAGGGGCGGTTCAGGGGAGGAGGAGACCCAGTACTTC
. TRBJ1-2 many TRBV20-1 CSARATLTAYERGYTF TGCAGTGCTAGAGCCACCCTTACGGCTTACGAACGAGGCTACACCTTC
. TRBJ2-3 . TRBV19 CASSIQRAGTDTQYF TGTGCCAGTAGTATCCAGCGGGCAGGCACAGATACGCAGTATTTT
. TRBJ2-2 many TRBV27 CASSLRGFTGELFF TGTGCCAGCAGTTTGCGCGGTTTCACCGGGGAGCTGTTTTTT
. TRBJ1-2 . TRBV12-3/TRBV12-4 CASTLGYGYTF TGTGCCAGTACTCTAGGCTATGGCTACACCTTC
TRBD2 TRBJ2-3 few TRBV6-1 CASSGLAGGLNTQYF TGTGCCAGCAGTGGTCTAGCGGGGGGGCTTAATACGCAGTATTTT
. TRBJ2-3 . TRBV6-6 CASSYPPAGATDTQYF TGTGCCAGCAGTTACCCCCCCGCGGGGGCCACAGATACGCAGTATTTT
. TRBJ1-1 few TRBV20-1 CSARGPGTEAFF TGCAGTGCTAGGGGACCCGGCACTGAAGCTTTCTTT
TRBD1 TRBJ2-2 . TRBV5-1 CASSRDRGETGELFF TGCGCCAGCAGCCGGGACAGGGGGGAAACCGGGGAGCTGTTTTTT
. TRBJ1-2 . TRBV12-3/TRBV12-4 CASSRYLANYGYTF TGTGCCAGCAGTCGATATCTTGCTAACTATGGCTACACCTTC
. TRBJ2-1 . TRBV11-2 CASSLQYNEQFF TGTGCCAGCAGCTTACAGTACAATGAGCAGTTCTTC
. TRBJ2-5 few TRBV4-2 CASSQGERPPQETQYF TGTGCCAGCAGCCAAGGAGAAAGGCCCCCACAAGAGACCCAGTACTTC
. TRBJ1-1 . TRBV7-9 CASSLYLQSNTEAFF TGTGCCAGCAGCTTATATTTACAGTCGAACACTGAAGCTTTCTTT
TRBD1 TRBJ1-2 many TRBV20-1 CSAGDRGVGYGYTF TGCAGTGCTGGCGACAGGGGTGTCGGCTATGGCTACACCTTC
. TRBJ1-1 many TRBV18 CASSPGGGGTEAFF TGTGCCAGCTCACCGGGAGGAGGGGGCACTGAAGCTTTCTTT
TRBD1 TRBJ1-1 . TRBV7-6 CASSLARGEYMNTEAFF TGTGCCAGCAGCTTAGCCAGGGGGGAGTATATGAACACTGAAGCTTTCTTT
TRBD1 TRBJ2-2 . TRBV7-9 CASSFQQGAHTGELFF TGTGCCAGCAGCTTCCAACAGGGGGCGCACACCGGGGAGCTGTTTTTT
TRBD1 TRBJ1-2 few TRBV20-1 CSAREPDREGYTF TGCAGTGCTAGAGAACCGGACAGGGAGGGCTACACCTTC
. TRBJ2-3 . TRBV7-2 CASSILTGTDTQYF TGTGCCAGCAGCATCCTAACAGGCACAGATACGCAGTATTTT
TRBD2 TRBJ2-4 . TRBV7-2 CASSLRGGGNIQYF TGTGCCAGCAGCTTGCGGGGGGGCGGGAACATTCAGTACTTC
TRBD1 TRBJ2-5 many TRBV9 CASSVAATGAGETQYF TGTGCCAGCAGCGTAGCTGCGACAGGGGCCGGGGAGACCCAGTACTTC
. TRBJ1-1 . TRBV24-1 CATEPGRNTEAFF TGTGCCACTGAACCCGGCAGGAACACTGAAGCTTTCTTT
. TRBJ1-6 few TRBV6-5 CASSQGPPGRPLHF TGTGCCAGCAGCCAAGGGCCACCGGGGAGACCCCTCCACTTT
. TRBJ1-2 few TRBV29-1 CSVDRAYGYTF TGCAGCGTTGACAGGGCCTATGGCTACACCTTC
. TRBJ1-1 few TRBV5-1 CASSWKTGLPNTEAFF TGCGCCAGCAGCTGGAAAACAGGGCTACCGAACACTGAAGCTTTCTTT
. TRBJ1-2 . TRBV6-5 CASSYSIRGDYGYTF TGTGCCAGCAGTTACTCGATTAGGGGGGATTATGGCTACACCTTC
. TRBJ1-1 few TRBV3-2 CASRRSCYGNTEAFF TGTGCCAGCAGACGCAGTTGTTACGGGAACACTGAAGCTTTCTTT
TRBD1 TRBJ2-1 few TRBV6-2/TRBV6-3 CASSHRGNEQFF TGTGCCAGCTCACACAGGGGTAATGAGCAGTTCTTC
TRBD2 TRBJ2-3 . TRBV9 CASSGASGSATDTQYF TGTGCCAGCAGCGGGGCTAGCGGGAGCGCCACAGATACGCAGTATTTT
. TRBJ1-1 few TRBV12-3/TRBV12-4 CASRVRGGIAFF TGTGCCAGCAGAGTACGGGGGGGGATAGCTTTCTTT
. TRBJ1-6 . TRBV5-5 CASSPLGVYGRTLHF TGTGCCAGCAGCCCCCTCGGGGTTTACGGGAGGACCCTCCACTTT
TRBD1 TRBJ2-1 . TRBV9 CASSRDRGPNEQFF TGTGCCAGCTCCCGGGACAGGGGGCCTAATGAGCAGTTCTTC